The 13 T cell receptor beta chains presented below share a single source sample, sequenced in a study of CD8 T cells in ankylosing spondylitis. Via MiXCR, TCRdb re-called the 5' RACE reads, giving one row per CDR3 protein. The sample includes roughly 220,000 distinct CDR3 sequences, 10% seen only once; the top ten take roughly a fifth. The specimen was blood, either unsorted or a sorted T cell fraction (not recorded which). The source is a male donor with ankylosing spondylitis or in good health (not recorded which).

This clonotype showed up just a few times. DNA for the CDR3: TGTGCCAGCTCACCGGGGACAGGGGGTGAAAAACTGTTTTTT. This codes for CASSPGTGGEKLFF. The chain combines TRBV18 with TRBJ1-4; 11 bases agree with TRBD1. There are 14 residues in the CDR3. Germline loops: CDR1 KGHSH, CDR2 LQKENI. V was clipped by 3 bases and J by 7 bases; unmatched bases: 1.

As for this clonotype: A much larger clonotype is one base distant, so this may be a read error. The V call is TRBV20-1, the J call TRBJ1-4; possibly TRBD1 for D (6 bases). Per the germline V gene, CDR1 is DFQATT and CDR2 is SNEGSKA (reference sequence). This CDR3 has 15 amino acids. In DNA form, the CDR3 reads TGCGGTGCTAGAGAGAAACAGGGACTTCCTGAAAAACTGTTTTTT. Translated, it gives CGAREKQGLPEKLFF.

The sample holds many counts of this clonotype. The rearrangement links TRBV20-1 to TRBJ2-3; D gene ambiguous. Germline-derived CDR1 and CDR2 are DFQATT and SNEGSKA (reference sequence). Trimming took off 3 bases at V and 2 bases at J, with 12 bases between the two ends. The CDR3 sequence is 14 residues long. CDR3 region: CSARQAALTDTQYF. The CDR3 region has the DNA TGCAGTGCTAGGCAGGCTGCCCTCACAGATACGCAGTATTTT.

This clonotype was seen at least ten times. The chain couples TRBV5-6 to TRBJ1-6; D gene uncertain. Per the germline V gene, CDR1 is SGHDT and CDR2 is YYEEEE. The V gene lost 2 bases and the J gene lost 2 bases, with 5 bases spanning the gap. The CDR3 runs to 14 residues. CDR3 DNA: TGTGCCAGCAGCTTAAGGGCCTATAATTCACCCCTCCACTTT. The encoded protein is CASSLRAYNSPLHF. The full variable domain, its missing parts supplied by reference TRBV5-6 and TRBJ1-6, is DAGVTQSPTHLIKTRGQQVTLRCSPKSGHDTVSWYQQALGQGPQFIFQYYEEEERQRGNFPDRFSGHQFPNYSSELNVNALLLGDSALYLCASSLRAYNSPLHFGNGTRLTVT.

This clonotype has more than one count but fewer than ten. The genes are TRBV5-6 and TRBJ2-1; a possible D gene is TRBD2 (6 bases). The V end lost 4 bases, the J end lost 8 bases, and 13 bases lay between the germline ends. The CDR3 sequence is 13 residues long. The germline V gene encodes CDR1 SGHDT and CDR2 YYEEEE. The CDR3 reads CASSTTWGDEQFF. CDR3 DNA sequence: TGTGCCAGCAGCACAACGTGGGGGGATGAGCAGTTCTTC.

In its sample, this clonotype was seen a few times. The V call is TRBV6-1, the J call TRBJ1-2; possible D gene TRBD1, 5 bases. V lost 6 bases and J lost 2, with 19 bases in between. Germline V lookup: CDR1 MNHNS, CDR2 SASEGT. The CDR3 totals 16 residues. CDR3 nucleotides: TGTGCCAGCAGCGAGGTGTCCGGGACCGACAACTATGGCTACACCTTC. Residues: CASSEVSGTDNYGYTF.

J is TRBJ2-2 and V is TRBV15; D unclear. The CDR3 extends over 15 amino acids. V was pared by 0 bases and J by 0 bases, with 5 bases between. The germline V gene has CDR1 LNHNV and CDR2 YYDKDF (reference sequence). The CDR3 coding sequence is TGTGCCACCAGCAGAGATACAACGAACACCGGGGAGCTGTTTTTT. Amino acid sequence: CATSRDTTNTGELFF. The full variable domain, its missing parts supplied by reference TRBV15 and TRBJ2-2, is DAMVIQNPRYQVTQFGKPVTLSCSQTLNHNVMYWYQQKSSQAPKLLFHYYDKDFNNEADTPDNFQSRRPNTSFCFLDIRSPGLGDTAMYLCATSRDTTNTGELFFGEGSRLTVL.

There are many counts of this clonotype. The V gene is TRBV20-1, the J gene TRBJ1-5; D is perhaps TRBD1 (5 bases). CDR1 is DFQATT and CDR2 is SNEGSKA in the germline V gene (reference sequence). Trimming removed 1 base at V and 0 bases at J, with 7 bases between. The CDR3 length is 14 residues. The CDR3 bases are TGCAGTGCTAGAGTCGGGGCTAGCAATCAGCCCCAGCATTTT. Translation: CSARVGASNQPQHF.

A few counts support this clonotype. The chain couples TRBV7-2 to TRBJ2-2; 7 positions match TRBD1. V lost 5 bases and J lost 6; bases outside the gene matches: 12. In germline, CDR1 is SGHTA, CDR2 FQGNSA. This CDR3 contains 16 residues. DNA of the CDR3: TGTGCCAGCAGCGCCCGGGACAGAAACTTCGCCGGGGAGCTGTTTTTT. This codes for CASSARDRNFAGELFF.

Notes on this clonotype: Since a much larger clone is just one base distant, this may be a read error. The gene calls are TRBV7-2 and TRBJ1-5, with a weak D call TRBD1 (6 bases). The CDR3 contains 14 residues. The V end was cut by 7 bases, the J end by 7 bases, with 17 bases between. The germline CDR1 and CDR2 sequences are SGHTA and FQGNSA. CDR3 region: CASTSGGGAQPQHF. The CDR3 DNA sequence: TGTGCCAGCACGTCTGGCGGGGGGGCACAGCCCCAGCATTTT.

This clonotype was observed at least ten times. V is TRBV28 and J is TRBJ1-2; 9 bases are shared with TRBD1. Germline CDR1 MDHEN, CDR2 SYDVKM. The J segment lost 4 bases and the V segment lost 8 bases, leaving 11 bases of the junction unmatched. The CDR3 is made up of 15 amino acids. CDR3 residues: CASRLDRGGPYGYTF. The CDR3 DNA reads as TGTGCCAGCCGTCTGGACAGGGGAGGGCCCTATGGCTACACCTTC.

This clonotype came up many times. J is TRBJ2-7 and V is TRBV12-3 or TRBV12-4; the match to TRBD2 covers 12 bases. The ends lost 4 bases at V and 2 bases at J; junction bases unmatched: 9. This CDR3 is 17 amino acids long. The CDR3 here is CASSSTLTSGGTYEQYF. CDR3 nucleotide sequence: TGTGCCAGCAGTTCCACACTGACTAGCGGGGGTACCTACGAGCAGTACTTC.

This clonotype occurred a few times. This chain links TRBV5-1 with TRBJ2-1, with D possibly TRBD1 on 5 matching bases. Germline CDR1 SGHRS, CDR2 YFSETQ. There are 13 residues in the CDR3. Between the trimmed V and J ends, which lost 4 bases and 3 bases, there was a span of 8 bases. The CDR3 sequence is CASSADNYNEQFF. CDR3 nucleotides: TGCGCCAGCAGCGCGGACAACTACAATGAGCAGTTCTTC. Complete variable domain (other parts from reference TRBV5-1 and TRBJ2-1): KAGVTQTPRYLIKTRGQQVTLSCSPISGHRSVSWYQQTPGQGLQFLFEYFSETQRNKGNFPGRFSGRQFSNSRSEMNVSTLELGDSALYLCASSADNYNEQFFGPGTRLTVL.